This is a list of T cell receptor beta chains from one sample in a study of blood T cell repertoires in COVID-19. Sequencing was performed with immunoSEQ multiplex PCR; in TCRdb, only in-frame clones are kept and a portion is missing. This sample carries about 180,000 clones, about 82% of them seen once, and the ten largest clones take over 7.5%. Material: PBMCs or T cells enriched from blood (not recorded which). These receptors came from a young woman who had recovered from COVID-19. Both conserved end residues are part of each CDR3. The order of the fields is clone size, D gene, V gene, J gene, CDR3 protein, CDR3 DNA. D genes are given only for firm matches. Size is stated for part of the rows, as once, few or many counts, or as a class when the clone is expanded.

clone_size: .; d_call: TRBD2; v_call: TRBV7-9; j_call: TRBJ2-3; cdr3_aa: CASSPGLAEPPSTDTQYF; cdr3_nt: TGTGCCAGCAGCCCGGGACTAGCGGAACCCCCGAGCACAGATACGCAGTATTTT
clone_size: .; d_call: .; v_call: TRBV5-1; j_call: TRBJ2-7; cdr3_aa: CASSSGSYEQYF; cdr3_nt: TGCGCCAGCAGTTCCGGCTCCTACGAGCAGTACTTC
clone_size: .; d_call: .; v_call: TRBV20-1; j_call: TRBJ1-1; cdr3_aa: CSARQKPKAFF; cdr3_nt: TGCAGTGCCCGTCAAAAGCCTAAAGCTTTCTTT
clone_size: .; d_call: .; v_call: TRBV5-4; j_call: TRBJ2-5; cdr3_aa: CASSYRDSGLQETQYF; cdr3_nt: TGTGCCAGCAGCTACCGGGACTCAGGCCTCCAAGAGACCCAGTACTTC
clone_size: .; d_call: TRBD1; v_call: TRBV3-1/TRBV3-2; j_call: TRBJ1-3; cdr3_aa: CASSPTGTGRGNTIYF; cdr3_nt: TGTGCCAGCAGCCCAACGGGGACAGGGCGCGGAAACACCATATATTTT
clone_size: .; d_call: .; v_call: TRBV13; j_call: TRBJ1-1; cdr3_aa: CASSLWSQGEAFF; cdr3_nt: TGTGCCAGCAGCTTATGGTCCCAGGGAGAAGCTTTCTTT
clone_size: .; d_call: TRBD1; v_call: TRBV18; j_call: TRBJ2-7; cdr3_aa: CASSPPGTGVLYEQYF; cdr3_nt: TGTGCCAGCTCACCACCGGGGACAGGGGTCCTTTACGAGCAGTACTTC
clone_size: .; d_call: .; v_call: TRBV9; j_call: TRBJ2-1; cdr3_aa: CASSVEELVYNEQFF; cdr3_nt: TGTGCCAGCAGCGTAGAGGAGCTAGTATACAATGAGCAGTTCTTC
clone_size: .; d_call: .; v_call: TRBV4-1; j_call: TRBJ1-2; cdr3_aa: CASSPSRFSAGYTF; cdr3_nt: TGCGCCAGCTCCCCGTCTAGGTTTTCGGCTGGCTACACCTTC
clone_size: .; d_call: TRBD1; v_call: TRBV29-1; j_call: TRBJ2-7; cdr3_aa: CSVDQGDYEQYF; cdr3_nt: TGCAGCGTTGACCAGGGGGACTACGAGCAGTACTTC
clone_size: .; d_call: TRBD2; v_call: TRBV28; j_call: TRBJ2-3; cdr3_aa: CASSLGLAAASTDTQYF; cdr3_nt: TGTGCCAGCAGTTTGGGACTAGCGGCCGCTAGCACAGATACGCAGTATTTT
clone_size: .; d_call: TRBD1; v_call: TRBV27; j_call: TRBJ2-1; cdr3_aa: CASTSGTGFTEQFF; cdr3_nt: TGTGCCAGCACCAGTGGGACAGGGTTCACTGAGCAGTTCTTC
clone_size: .; d_call: TRBD2; v_call: TRBV2; j_call: TRBJ2-1; cdr3_aa: CASSGLSGRAPEQFF; cdr3_nt: TGTGCCAGCAGTGGTTTAAGCGGGAGGGCCCCTGAGCAGTTCTTC
clone_size: .; d_call: .; v_call: TRBV2; j_call: TRBJ2-2; cdr3_aa: CASSEAKLNTGELFF; cdr3_nt: TGTGCCAGCAGTGAAGCCAAACTAAACACCGGGGAGCTGTTTTTT
clone_size: .; d_call: .; v_call: TRBV5-4; j_call: TRBJ2-1; cdr3_aa: CASSTDGSYYNEQFF; cdr3_nt: TGTGCCAGCAGCACAGACGGGAGCTATTACAATGAGCAGTTCTTC
clone_size: .; d_call: TRBD1; v_call: TRBV2; j_call: TRBJ1-3; cdr3_aa: CASSEIQGNIGNTIYF; cdr3_nt: TGTGCCAGCAGTGAAATACAGGGGAATATTGGAAACACCATATATTTT
clone_size: .; d_call: TRBD2; v_call: TRBV9; j_call: TRBJ2-2; cdr3_aa: CASSAYRGAGELFF; cdr3_nt: TGTGCCAGCAGCGCCTATCGGGGGGCCGGGGAGCTGTTTTTT
clone_size: .; d_call: .; v_call: TRBV3-1/TRBV3-2; j_call: TRBJ2-7; cdr3_aa: CASSPRSRDGGLEQYF; cdr3_nt: TGTGCCAGCAGCCCAAGATCCAGGGATGGGGGACTCGAGCAGTACTTC
clone_size: once; d_call: TRBD1; v_call: TRBV6-5; j_call: TRBJ2-7; cdr3_aa: CASSYLRDSGIYEQYF; cdr3_nt: TGTGCCAGCAGTTACCTACGGGACAGTGGCATCTACGAGCAGTACTTC
clone_size: .; d_call: .; v_call: TRBV6-5; j_call: TRBJ2-1; cdr3_aa: CASSYVDSEQFF; cdr3_nt: TGTGCCAGCAGTTACGTCGACTCTGAGCAGTTCTTC
clone_size: .; d_call: .; v_call: TRBV5-1; j_call: TRBJ2-1; cdr3_aa: CASSRYRVTYNEQFF; cdr3_nt: TGCGCCAGCAGCCGTTACAGGGTAACCTACAATGAGCAGTTCTTC
clone_size: .; d_call: .; v_call: TRBV28; j_call: TRBJ2-7; cdr3_aa: CASSLSDIHEQYF; cdr3_nt: TGTGCCAGCAGTTTATCCGACATCCACGAGCAGTACTTC
clone_size: .; d_call: TRBD2; v_call: TRBV19; j_call: TRBJ2-7; cdr3_aa: CASSIGTSVHYEQYF; cdr3_nt: TGTGCCAGTAGTATCGGGACTAGCGTTCACTACGAGCAGTACTTC
clone_size: .; d_call: TRBD2; v_call: TRBV4-1; j_call: TRBJ2-7; cdr3_aa: CASSLTIAGSSYEQYF; cdr3_nt: TGCGCCAGCAGCCTTACCATAGCGGGAAGCTCCTACGAGCAGTACTTC
clone_size: .; d_call: TRBD1; v_call: TRBV6-6; j_call: TRBJ2-1; cdr3_aa: CASRLGTGSYNEQFF; cdr3_nt: TGTGCCAGCAGATTGGGGACAGGGTCCTACAATGAGCAGTTCTTC
clone_size: .; d_call: TRBD1; v_call: TRBV6-5; j_call: TRBJ1-4; cdr3_aa: CASSPGQGNEKLFF; cdr3_nt: TGTGCCAGCAGCCCGGGACAGGGTAATGAAAAACTGTTTTTT
clone_size: .; d_call: .; v_call: TRBV28; j_call: TRBJ2-5; cdr3_aa: CALDSHQETQYF; cdr3_nt: TGTGCCCTCGACAGCCACCAAGAGACCCAGTACTTC
clone_size: .; d_call: TRBD1; v_call: TRBV5-1; j_call: TRBJ2-3; cdr3_aa: CASSFTDRGADTQYF; cdr3_nt: TGCGCCAGCAGCTTTACGGACAGGGGTGCAGATACGCAGTATTTT
clone_size: .; d_call: TRBD1; v_call: TRBV6-5; j_call: TRBJ1-2; cdr3_aa: CASSYGSTGGYGYTF; cdr3_nt: TGTGCCAGCAGTTACGGGTCGACAGGGGGCTATGGCTACACCTTC
clone_size: medium-sized; d_call: .; v_call: TRBV7-8; j_call: TRBJ2-7; cdr3_aa: CASSLQGGYEQYF; cdr3_nt: TGTGCCAGCAGCTTACAGGGCGGATACGAGCAGTACTTC
clone_size: few; d_call: TRBD1; v_call: TRBV19; j_call: TRBJ1-5; cdr3_aa: CASSRDRESPQHF; cdr3_nt: TGTGCCAGTAGCCGGGACAGGGAGTCGCCCCAGCATTTT
clone_size: .; d_call: TRBD2; v_call: TRBV19; j_call: TRBJ2-7; cdr3_aa: CASMTSGTRGEQYF; cdr3_nt: TGTGCCAGTATGACTAGCGGGACGAGAGGGGAGCAGTACTTC
clone_size: .; d_call: .; v_call: TRBV24-1; j_call: TRBJ1-3; cdr3_aa: CATSERLPSGNTIYF; cdr3_nt: TGTGCCACCAGTGAGCGACTGCCCTCTGGAAACACCATATATTTT
clone_size: .; d_call: TRBD2; v_call: TRBV4-2; j_call: TRBJ2-6; cdr3_aa: CASSPGRQRGANVLTF; cdr3_nt: TGTGCCAGCAGCCCCGGGAGGCAGAGGGGGGCCAACGTCCTGACTTTC
clone_size: .; d_call: TRBD2; v_call: TRBV9; j_call: TRBJ2-7; cdr3_aa: CASSVGEGGLSYEQYF; cdr3_nt: TGTGCCAGCAGCGTAGGGGAGGGAGGACTATCCTACGAGCAGTACTTC
clone_size: .; d_call: TRBD1; v_call: TRBV11-2; j_call: TRBJ2-7; cdr3_aa: CASSLAAGTGGGFYEQYF; cdr3_nt: TGTGCCAGCAGCTTAGCCGCCGGGACAGGGGGCGGATTCTACGAGCAGTACTTC
clone_size: .; d_call: TRBD1; v_call: TRBV7-2; j_call: TRBJ2-3; cdr3_aa: CASRTTGGDTQYF; cdr3_nt: TGTGCCAGCAGAACGACAGGGGGTGATACGCAGTATTTT
clone_size: .; d_call: TRBD2; v_call: TRBV15; j_call: TRBJ2-1; cdr3_aa: CATSRDTLAGAYNEQFF; cdr3_nt: TGTGCCACCAGCAGAGATACACTAGCGGGAGCCTACAATGAGCAGTTCTTC
clone_size: .; d_call: .; v_call: TRBV6-5; j_call: TRBJ2-7; cdr3_aa: CASSPGGVREQYF; cdr3_nt: TGTGCCAGCAGTCCGGGTGGAGTACGAGAGCAGTACTTC
clone_size: .; d_call: .; v_call: TRBV7-9; j_call: TRBJ2-1; cdr3_aa: CASSLLRGVDEQFF; cdr3_nt: TGTGCCAGCAGCTTACTTCGCGGGGTCGATGAGCAGTTCTTC
clone_size: few; d_call: .; v_call: TRBV7-3; j_call: TRBJ2-2; cdr3_aa: CASSFYTGELFF; cdr3_nt: TGTGCCAGCAGCTTCTACACCGGGGAGCTGTTTTTT
clone_size: .; d_call: .; v_call: TRBV5-1; j_call: TRBJ1-3; cdr3_aa: CASSLAPHARSGNTIYF; cdr3_nt: TGCGCCAGCAGCTTGGCCCCCCACGCCAGGTCTGGAAACACCATATATTTT
clone_size: .; d_call: .; v_call: TRBV10-3; j_call: TRBJ1-6; cdr3_aa: CAISGGRSSYNSPLHF; cdr3_nt: TGTGCCATCAGTGGAGGGAGGAGCTCCTATAATTCACCCCTCCACTTT
clone_size: .; d_call: .; v_call: TRBV5-1; j_call: TRBJ2-2; cdr3_aa: CASSLTGSNTGELFF; cdr3_nt: TGCGCCAGCAGCTTGACAGGGTCAAACACCGGGGAGCTGTTTTTT
clone_size: .; d_call: TRBD1; v_call: TRBV2; j_call: TRBJ2-5; cdr3_aa: CASSSRQGLETQYF; cdr3_nt: TGTGCCAGCAGCTCGCGACAGGGGTTGGAGACCCAGTACTTC
clone_size: .; d_call: TRBD1; v_call: TRBV2; j_call: TRBJ1-5; cdr3_aa: CASSEGQGLNQPQHF; cdr3_nt: TGTGCCAGCAGTGAGGGACAGGGGCTGAATCAGCCCCAGCATTTT
clone_size: .; d_call: .; v_call: TRBV11-2; j_call: TRBJ2-3; cdr3_aa: CASSLGLARTDTQYF; cdr3_nt: TGTGCCAGCAGCTTAGGGCTAGCAAGGACAGATACGCAGTATTTT
clone_size: .; d_call: .; v_call: TRBV28; j_call: TRBJ1-1; cdr3_aa: CASSDPPGGTEAFF; cdr3_nt: TGTGCCAGCAGTGACCCGCCGGGTGGCACTGAAGCTTTCTTT
clone_size: .; d_call: TRBD2; v_call: TRBV7-9; j_call: TRBJ2-1; cdr3_aa: CASSFSLAGDDEQFF; cdr3_nt: TGTGCCAGCAGCTTTTCACTAGCGGGAGATGATGAGCAGTTCTTC